These T cell receptor beta chains were read from a single sample in a study of metastatic and nonmetastatic thyroid tumors. TCRdb reprocessed the PCR reads via MiXCR. The sample yields over 40,000 clones, roughly a quarter seen once. Input material: blood. The source is a male donor with papillary thyroid cancer or a benign thyroid nodule (not recorded which). Some clones in this sample may be carry-over from other donors' samples. Each CDR3 is given with its conserved first and last residue. The D gene is left open where the match is weak. Expanded clones get a size class; other rows say once, few or many, or leave the size out.

clone_size,d_call,j_call,v_call,cdr3_aa,cdr3_nt
few,TRBD2,TRBJ2-7,TRBV6-1,CASSEATSGSYEQYF,TGTGCCAGCAGTGAAGCTACTAGCGGGAGCTACGAGCAGTACTTC
many,NA,TRBJ2-1,TRBV18,CASSPRRRGDNEQFF,TGTGCCAGCTCACCACGCAGGAGAGGGGACAATGAGCAGTTCTTC
NA,NA,TRBJ1-2,TRBV3-1,CASSKQGQGYGYTF,TGTGCCAGCAGCAAACAGGGACAAGGGTATGGCTACACCTTC
NA,TRBD2,TRBJ2-1,TRBV11-3,CASKTGTSGNNEQFF,TGTGCCAGCAAAACCGGGACTAGTGGAAACAATGAGCAGTTCTTC
many,TRBD1,TRBJ2-1,TRBV6-1,CASRTSGTAYNEQFF,TGTGCCAGCAGAACTTCCGGGACAGCATACAATGAGCAGTTCTTC
many,TRBD1,TRBJ1-1,TRBV20-1,CSARAGQGKIEAFF,TGCAGTGCTAGAGCAGGACAGGGGAAAATTGAAGCTTTCTTT
NA,TRBD1,TRBJ2-1,TRBV2,CASSVMLTGGEQFF,TGTGCCAGCAGTGTCATGCTTACAGGGGGCGAGCAGTTCTTC
few,NA,TRBJ1-5,TRBV27,CASSRRDGDQPQHF,TGTGCCAGCAGTCGACGTGATGGTGATCAGCCCCAGCATTTT
NA,TRBD1,TRBJ1-5,TRBV20-1,CSASGGQGKINQPQHF,TGCAGTGCTAGTGGGGGACAGGGGAAGATCAATCAGCCCCAGCATTTT
many,NA,TRBJ1-5,TRBV20-1,CSARQTGNQPQHF,TGCAGTGCTCGACAGACTGGGAATCAGCCCCAGCATTTT
many,TRBD2,TRBJ2-4,TRBV6-1,CASRIAGAKNIQYF,TGTGCCAGCAGGATAGCGGGAGCCAAAAACATTCAGTACTTC